This record covers a single TCR beta chain. The target antigen is unknown. Each CDR3 protein gets one entry after TCRdb re-called the 5' RACE reads with MiXCR. Of some 30,000 distinct CDR3 sequences in the sample, roughly 25% were seen once. Naive CD4+ cells had CD25+ Tregs removed. V shed 6 bases and J shed 5 bases, with 15 bases lying between them. Per germline, CDR1 SGHTA and CDR2 FQGNSA. The CDR3 runs 14 residues. Whole-study findings and limits: Whole repertoires were not studied in the larger cohort, only one V-J beta rearrangement. In terms of TCR gene usage, tumor memory CD4+ T cells clustered together with blood and lymph node memory CD4+ cells, as well as with lymph node naive CD4+ cells.

The sample was naive CD4+ T cells sorted from a lymph node. The sample's subset: naive CD4+ T cells, CD4+CD45RA+CD25-. This TCR was sampled from a female donor with breast cancer. This chain uses TRBV7-2 with TRBJ2-3; unclear D gene. The CDR3 DNA is TGTGCCAGCAGTCTCACCCCCTGGGGAGATACGCAGTATTTT. Protein: CASSLTPWGDTQYF.